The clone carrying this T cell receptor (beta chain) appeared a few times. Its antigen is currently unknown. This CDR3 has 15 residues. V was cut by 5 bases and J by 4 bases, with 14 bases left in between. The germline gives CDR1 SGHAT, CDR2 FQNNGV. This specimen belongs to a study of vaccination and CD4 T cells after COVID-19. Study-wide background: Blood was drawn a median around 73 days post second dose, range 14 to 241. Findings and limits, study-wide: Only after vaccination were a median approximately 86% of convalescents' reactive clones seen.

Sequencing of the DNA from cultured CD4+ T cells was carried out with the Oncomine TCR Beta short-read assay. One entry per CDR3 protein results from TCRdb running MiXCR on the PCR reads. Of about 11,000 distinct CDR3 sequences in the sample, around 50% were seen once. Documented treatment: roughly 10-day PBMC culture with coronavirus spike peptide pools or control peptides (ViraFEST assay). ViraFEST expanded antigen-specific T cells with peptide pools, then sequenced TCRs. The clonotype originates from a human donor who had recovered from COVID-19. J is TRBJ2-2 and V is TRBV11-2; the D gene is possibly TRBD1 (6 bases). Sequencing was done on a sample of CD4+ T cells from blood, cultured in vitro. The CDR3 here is CASSPLGQFTGELFF. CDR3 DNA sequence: TGTGCCAGCAGCCCACTTGGACAGTTCACCGGGGAGCTGTTTTTT.